Following are 25 T cell receptor beta chains from one sample sequenced in a study of radiotherapy plus CTLA-4 blockade in lung cancer. Here immunoSEQ multiplex PCR was the method, and the copy in TCRdb shows in-frame clones only, minus some. The profile shows under 110,000 clones, about 85% of them singletons. The material sequenced was peripheral blood, taken from a patient treated with radiotherapy plus ipilimumab. The receptors were gathered from a human donor with non-small cell lung cancer that progressed on radiotherapy plus ipilimumab. Some clones in this sample may be carry-over from other donors' samples.

The CDR3 sequence is CASSYARVGNTIYF. In DNA, the CDR3 is TGTGCCAGCAGCTATGCCAGGGTCGGAAACACCATATATTTT. This chain uses TRBV14 with TRBJ1-3; perhaps TRBD1 as D (5 bases). The CDR3 spans 14 residues. Germline CDR1 and CDR2: SGHDN and FVKESK. Trimming took 5 bases from V and 4 from J, leaving 12 bases between them.

The chain joins TRBV28 to TRBJ1-6, with D unclear. CDR1 MDHEN and CDR2 SYDVKM come from the germline V gene. V gave up 2 bases and J gave up 0 bases, with 5 bases separating them. This CDR3 is 15 amino acids long. CDR3 sequence: CASSLVSSYNSPLHF. In nucleotides, the CDR3 is TGTGCCAGCAGTTTAGTTAGCTCCTATAATTCACCCCTCCACTTT.

This chain connects TRBV2 to TRBJ1-2, with 8 bases fitting TRBD1. The CDR3 runs 15 residues. The ends lost 1 base at V and 4 bases at J; junction bases unmatched: 5. Germline lookup yields CDR1 SNHLY and CDR2 FYNNEI. CDR3 loop: CASSEVQGAIYGYTF. CDR3 in DNA: TGTGCCAGCAGTGAAGTTCAGGGGGCCATCTATGGCTACACCTTC.

The V gene is TRBV27, the J gene TRBJ2-5; 7 bases fit TRBD1. From germline, CDR1 is MNHEY and CDR2 SMNVEV (reference sequence). CDR3 size: 14 residues. V lost 2 bases, J lost 2 bases, and 2 bases stayed unmatched. The CDR3 region has the DNA TGTGCCAGCAGTTTAAAGACAGGGCAAGAGACCCAGTACTTC. As protein: CASSLKTGQETQYF.

The V gene is TRBV5-1, the J gene TRBJ2-7, with 10 bases fitting TRBD1. CDR3 length equals 15 residues. From germline, CDR1 is SGHRS and CDR2 YFSETQ. The V gene end was trimmed by 4 bases and the J gene end by 6 bases; junction bases not matched to a gene: 10. The CDR3 sequence: CASSPTGTGVREQYF. CDR3 nucleotide sequence: TGCGCCAGCAGCCCGACCGGGACAGGGGTTCGCGAGCAGTACTTC. Looking up the rest from reference TRBV5-1 and TRBJ2-7 gives the full variable domain: KAGVTQTPRYLIKTRGQQVTLSCSPISGHRSVSWYQQTPGQGLQFLFEYFSETQRNKGNFPGRFSGRQFSNSRSEMNVSTLELGDSALYLCASSPTGTGVREQYFGPGTRLTVT.

This chain uses TRBV15 with TRBJ2-2; D is unresolved. The CDR3 contains 13 residues. V was cut by 1 base and J by 12 bases, with 12 bases left in between. In germline, CDR1 is LNHNV, CDR2 YYDKDF (reference sequence). In DNA, the CDR3 is TGTGCCACCAGCAGAGCACCCTCCGAAAAGCTGTTTTTT. As protein: CATSRAPSEKLFF.

The chain recombines TRBV6-1 with TRBJ1-6; no clear D. Germline V lookup: CDR1 MNHNS, CDR2 SASEGT. This CDR3 region has 18 residues. V was shortened by 2 bases and J by 0 bases, with 14 bases between the two germline ends. CDR3 in DNA: TGTGCCAGCAGTGAAAAGCCGCCTACGAGCTCCTATAATTCACCCCTCCACTTT. Encoded protein: CASSEKPPTSSYNSPLHF.

The chain is built from TRBV7-2 and TRBJ1-2, with TRBD1 as a possible D gene (5 bases). Germline CDR1 and CDR2: SGHTA and FQGNSA. V was shortened by 2 bases and J by 0 bases, with 7 bases between the two germline ends. The CDR3 has 14 amino acids. DNA of the CDR3: TGTGCCAGCAGCTTAACCAGGGCTAACTATGGCTACACCTTC. It is translated as CASSLTRANYGYTF.

Only a few counts were recorded for this clone. This rearrangement joins TRBV9 to TRBJ1-4; D remains unclear. The CDR3 is made up of 13 amino acids. The V end was cut by 3 bases, the J end by 4 bases, with 7 bases between. CDR1 SGDLS and CDR2 YYNGEE come from the germline V gene. The CDR3 is CASSGGNNEKLFF. The DNA of the CDR3 is TGTGCCAGCAGCGGGGGAAATAATGAAAAACTGTTTTTT.

This chain links TRBV7-3 with TRBJ2-1; 9 positions match TRBD2. The V gene's germline CDR1 is SGHTA and CDR2 FQGTGA. CDR3 length equals 18 residues. J was trimmed by 1 base and V by 1 base; bases with no gene match: 8. CDR3 DNA: TGTGCCAGCAGCTTAAGAGCGGGGGGCCCTATTTCCTACAATGAGCAGTTCTTC. It encodes CASSLRAGGPISYNEQFF.

The chain has TRBV9 and TRBJ1-6; unclear D gene. The CDR3 has 14 amino acids. V was pared by 4 bases and J by 10 bases, with 15 bases between. The germline V gene has CDR1 SGDLS and CDR2 YYNGEE. The CDR3 nucleotides read TGTGCCAGCAGCCCGGACCCCACCCGATCACCCCTCCACTTT. Amino acid sequence: CASSPDPTRSPLHF. Full variable domain (missing parts from reference TRBV9 and TRBJ1-6): DSGVTQTPKHLITATGQRVTLRCSPRSGDLSVYWYQQSLDQGLQFLIQYYNGEERAKGNILERFSAQQFPDLHSELNLSSLELGDSALYFCASSPDPTRSPLHFGNGTRLTVT.

A few counts support this clone. The chain couples TRBV7-2 to TRBJ1-6; possibly TRBD1 for D (5 bases). CDR1 and CDR2 (germline): SGHTA, FQGNSA. This CDR3 region has 15 residues. Trimming cost V 2 bases and J 14 bases, with 19 bases left between them. CDR3 nucleotide sequence: TGTGCCAGCAGCTTATCAAGCAGGGACTATAGCACCCTCCACTTT. Protein product: CASSLSSRDYSTLHF.

CDR3 DNA sequence: TGCGCCAGCAGCCCGGGACTAGCGGGGGGGAACCAAGAGACCCAGTACTTC. Translated, it gives CASSPGLAGGNQETQYF. This chain joins TRBV5-1 and TRBJ2-5; TRBD2 matches 16 bases. From germline, CDR1 is SGHRS and CDR2 YFSETQ. The CDR3 spans 17 residues. The ends lost 4 bases at V and 0 bases at J; junction bases unmatched: 3.

This chain links TRBV29-1 with TRBJ2-1; maybe TRBD2 (5 bases). Looked up from germline, CDR1 is SQVTM and CDR2 is ANQGSEA. V lost 0 bases, J lost 0 bases, and 6 bases lay in between. The CDR3 extends over 14 amino acids. The CDR3 region has the DNA TGCAGCGTTGAAGATCGGGACTCCTACAATGAGCAGTTCTTC. Translating gives CSVEDRDSYNEQFF.

The rearrangement joins TRBV9 to TRBJ2-1; D unresolved. This CDR3 is 15 amino acids long. CDR1 and CDR2 from the germline V gene are SGDLS and YYNGEE. With 0 bases removed from V and 8 bases from J, the gap between germline ends came to 15 bases. CDR3 region: CASSVGLAGRDEQFF. Here the CDR3 DNA reads TGTGCCAGCAGCGTAGGGTTAGCTGGTCGAGATGAGCAGTTCTTC.

Written as DNA, the CDR3 is TGTGCCAGCTCACCACAGAGCACCGGGGAGCTGTTTTTT. Its translation is CASSPQSTGELFF. The chain combines TRBV18 with TRBJ2-2; no clear D. V was pared by 1 base and J by 4 bases, with 4 bases between. CDR1 is KGHSH and CDR2 is LQKENI in the germline V gene. The CDR3 runs 13 residues.

V usage is TRBV18 and J usage is TRBJ2-7; 7 bases are shared with TRBD1. CDR1 and CDR2 from the germline V gene are KGHSH and LQKENI. This CDR3 contains 14 residues. V was clipped by 8 bases and J by 2 bases; unmatched bases: 9. In nucleotides, the CDR3 is TGTGCCAGCGCACAAGGGGGCAAAACCTACGAGCAGTACTTC. This codes for CASAQGGKTYEQYF.

The chain links TRBV7-9 to TRBJ2-2; D gene uncertain. V dropped 5 bases and J dropped 2 bases, with 9 bases sitting between them. Germline V CDR1 and CDR2: SEHNR, FQNEAQ (reference sequence). This CDR3 has 14 amino acids. CDR3 sequence reads: CASSPVRNTGELFF. Here the CDR3 DNA reads TGTGCCAGCAGCCCGGTCAGAAACACCGGGGAGCTGTTTTTT.

CDR3 sequence reads: CASSFYRDNYGYTF. Written as DNA, the CDR3 is TGTGCCAGCAGTTTTTACCGGGACAACTATGGCTACACCTTC. The chain uses TRBV6-6 and TRBJ1-2, with D possibly matching TRBD1 (5 bases). This CDR3 region has 14 residues. Germline V gene data show CDR1 as MNHNY and CDR2 as SVGAGI (reference sequence). V shed 4 bases and J shed 2 bases, with 11 bases lying between them.

The chain recombines TRBV7-9 with TRBJ2-5, with 7 bases that match TRBD1. V lost 5 bases and J lost 5; bases outside the gene matches: 2. Germline values: CDR1 SEHNR, CDR2 FQNEAQ (reference sequence). The length of the CDR3 is 12 residues. The DNA of the CDR3 is TGTGCCAGCAGCCCACAGGGGGAGACCCAGTACTTC. This codes for CASSPQGETQYF.

The V gene is TRBV7-9, the J gene TRBJ1-1; weak D call: TRBD1 (5 bases). The CDR3 consists of 14 residues. Germline CDR1 SEHNR, CDR2 FQNEAQ (reference sequence). The ends were cut back, 3 bases at V and 0 bases at J, with 8 bases in the middle. The DNA of the CDR3 is TGTGCCAGCAGCTTGGGACCGCTGAACACTGAAGCTTTCTTT. This sequence encodes CASSLGPLNTEAFF.

The gene calls are TRBV5-4 and TRBJ1-1, with D unclear. The germline V gene has CDR1 SGHNT and CDR2 YYREEE (reference sequence). CDR3 size: 15 residues. V lost 1 base, J lost 0 bases, and 10 bases lay in between. The CDR3 loop reads CASSLPSSMNTEAFF. The DNA for the CDR3 is TGTGCCAGCAGCTTGCCCTCCTCAATGAACACTGAAGCTTTCTTT.

The chain carries TRBV5-1 and TRBJ2-7, with 8 bases aligning to TRBD1. The CDR3 totals 16 residues. CDR1 is SGHRS, CDR2 YFSETQ, per germline. The ends lost 4 bases at V and 0 bases at J; junction bases unmatched: 9. The CDR3 region is CASSTMTGESSYEQYF. The CDR3 nucleotides are TGCGCCAGCAGCACAATGACAGGGGAAAGCTCCTACGAGCAGTACTTC.

This chain uses TRBV7-2 with TRBJ2-1; D call uncertain. Germline V lookup: CDR1 SGHTA, CDR2 FQGNSA. V lost 1 base and J lost 2, with 6 bases in between. The CDR3 is 14 amino acids. DNA for the CDR3: TGTGCCAGCAGCTTAGGGGGTCCCTACAATGAGCAGTTCTTC. It is translated as CASSLGGPYNEQFF.

The V call is TRBV7-8, the J call TRBJ2-5; D may be TRBD2 (6 bases). There are 16 residues in the CDR3. From germline, CDR1 is SGHVS and CDR2 FQNEAQ. Trimming stripped 3 bases from V and 2 bases from J, with 16 bases between. The CDR3 region is CASSFGGPYFQETQYF. The CDR3 coding sequence is TGTGCCAGCAGCTTCGGGGGACCGTACTTTCAAGAGACCCAGTACTTC.